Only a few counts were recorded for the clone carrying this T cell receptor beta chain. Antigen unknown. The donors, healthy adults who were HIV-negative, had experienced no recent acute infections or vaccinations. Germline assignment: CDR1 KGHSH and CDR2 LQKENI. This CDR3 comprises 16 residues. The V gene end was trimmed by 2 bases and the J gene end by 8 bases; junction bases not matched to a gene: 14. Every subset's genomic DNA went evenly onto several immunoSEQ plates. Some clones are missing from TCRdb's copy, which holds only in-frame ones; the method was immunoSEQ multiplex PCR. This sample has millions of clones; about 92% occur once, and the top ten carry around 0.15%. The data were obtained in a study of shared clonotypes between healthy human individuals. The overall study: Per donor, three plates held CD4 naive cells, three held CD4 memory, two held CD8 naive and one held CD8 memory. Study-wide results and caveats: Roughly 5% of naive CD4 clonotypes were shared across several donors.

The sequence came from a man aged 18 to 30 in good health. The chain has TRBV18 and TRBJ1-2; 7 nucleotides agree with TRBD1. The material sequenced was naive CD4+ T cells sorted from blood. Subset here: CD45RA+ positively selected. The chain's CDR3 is CASSPERDSYWKGYTF. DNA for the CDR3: TGTGCCAGCTCACCAGAGAGGGACAGCTACTGGAAGGGCTACACCTTC.